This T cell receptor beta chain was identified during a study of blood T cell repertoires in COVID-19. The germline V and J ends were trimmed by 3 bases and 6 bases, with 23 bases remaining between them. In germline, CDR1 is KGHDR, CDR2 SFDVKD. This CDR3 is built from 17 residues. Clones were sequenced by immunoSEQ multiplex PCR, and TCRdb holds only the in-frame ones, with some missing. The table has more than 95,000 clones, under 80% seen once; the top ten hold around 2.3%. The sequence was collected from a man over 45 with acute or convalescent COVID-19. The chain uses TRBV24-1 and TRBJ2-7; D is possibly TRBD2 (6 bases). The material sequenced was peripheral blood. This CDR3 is CATSDAPLGGENGEQYF. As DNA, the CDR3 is TGTGCCACCAGTGATGCCCCCTTGGGGGGAGAAAACGGCGAGCAGTACTTC.